This T cell receptor beta chain was obtained from a study of regulatory T cells in long-lasting Graves disease. Study conclusions and caveats: TCR diversity in persistent Graves' patients was below that of newly diagnosed ones.

At least ten counts were recorded for this clonotype. Antigen unknown. V lost 4 bases and J lost 8, with 12 bases in between. Germline V gene data show CDR1 as GTSNPN and CDR2 as SVGIG (reference sequence). The CDR3 is 13 amino acids. Time point denoted: persistent/refractory GD, antithyroid drugs over 5 years with positive TRAb. Following extraction of RNA from PBMCs, that RNA was used to make the TCR library. The TCR beta library used iRepertoire HTBI primers with Arm-PCR amplification of CDR3. TCRdb re-called the multiplex PCR reads through MiXCR, storing one row per CDR3 protein. The sample has hundreds of thousands of distinct CDR3 sequences; around a fifth are singletons.

The specimen comprised peripheral blood mononuclear cells (PBMCs), sampled when the disease was refractory, from a patient treated with antithyroid drugs. The chain has TRBV30 and TRBJ1-6; a weak D match, TRBD1 (5 bases). This receptor was obtained from a female donor with Graves disease. As DNA, the CDR3 is TGTGCCTGGAAGGAGACAGAGTATTCACCCCTCCACTTT. Translated: CAWKETEYSPLHF.